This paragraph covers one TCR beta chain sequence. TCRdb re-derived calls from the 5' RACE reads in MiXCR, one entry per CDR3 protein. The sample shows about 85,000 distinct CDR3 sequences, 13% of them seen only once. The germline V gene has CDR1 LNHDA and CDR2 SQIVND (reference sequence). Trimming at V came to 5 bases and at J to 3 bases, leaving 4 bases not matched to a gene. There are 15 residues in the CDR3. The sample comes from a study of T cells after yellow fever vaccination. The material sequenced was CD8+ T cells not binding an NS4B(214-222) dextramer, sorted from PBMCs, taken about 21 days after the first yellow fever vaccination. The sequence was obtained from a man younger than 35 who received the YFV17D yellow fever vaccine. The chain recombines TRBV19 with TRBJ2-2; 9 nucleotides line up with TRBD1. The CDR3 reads CASSPWDRDTGELFF. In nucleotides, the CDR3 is TGTGCCAGTAGTCCTTGGGACAGGGACACCGGGGAGCTGTTTTTT.